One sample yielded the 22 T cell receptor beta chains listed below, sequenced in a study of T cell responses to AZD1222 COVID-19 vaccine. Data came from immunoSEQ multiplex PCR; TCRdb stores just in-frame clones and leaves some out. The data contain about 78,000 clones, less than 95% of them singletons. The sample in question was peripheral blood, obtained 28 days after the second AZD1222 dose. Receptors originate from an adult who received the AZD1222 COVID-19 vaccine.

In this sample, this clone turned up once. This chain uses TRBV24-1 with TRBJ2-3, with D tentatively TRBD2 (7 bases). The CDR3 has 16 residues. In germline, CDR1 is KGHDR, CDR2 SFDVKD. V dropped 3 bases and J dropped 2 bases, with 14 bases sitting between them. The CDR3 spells CATSDRAGAYTDTQYF. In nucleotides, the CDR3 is TGTGCCACCAGTGATCGCGCGGGGGCCTACACAGATACGCAGTATTTT.

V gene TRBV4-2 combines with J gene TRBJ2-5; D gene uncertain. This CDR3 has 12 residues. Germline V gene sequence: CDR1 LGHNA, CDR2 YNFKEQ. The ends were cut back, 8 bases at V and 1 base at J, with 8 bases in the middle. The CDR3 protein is CASGQVQETQYF. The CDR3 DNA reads TGTGCCAGCGGGCAGGTCCAAGAGACCCAGTACTTC.

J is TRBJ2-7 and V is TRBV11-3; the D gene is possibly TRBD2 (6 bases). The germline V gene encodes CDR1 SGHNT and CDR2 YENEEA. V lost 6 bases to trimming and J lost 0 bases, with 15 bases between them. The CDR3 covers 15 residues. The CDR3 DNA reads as TGTGCCAGCAGTTCTAGTAGCGGTCTCTCCTACGAGCAGTACTTC. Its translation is CASSSSSGLSYEQYF.

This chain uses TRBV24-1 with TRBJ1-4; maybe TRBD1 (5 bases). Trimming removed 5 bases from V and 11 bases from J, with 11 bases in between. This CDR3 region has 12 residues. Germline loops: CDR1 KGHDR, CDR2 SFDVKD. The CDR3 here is CATSAQGSKLFF. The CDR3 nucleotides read TGTGCCACCAGTGCCCAGGGAAGCAAACTGTTTTTT.

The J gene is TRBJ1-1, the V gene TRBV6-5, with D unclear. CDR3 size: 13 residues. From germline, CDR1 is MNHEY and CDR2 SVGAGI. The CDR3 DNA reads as TGTGGTACATCTGAGGGTTTGGACACTGAAGCTTTCTTT. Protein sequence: CGTSEGLDTEAFF.

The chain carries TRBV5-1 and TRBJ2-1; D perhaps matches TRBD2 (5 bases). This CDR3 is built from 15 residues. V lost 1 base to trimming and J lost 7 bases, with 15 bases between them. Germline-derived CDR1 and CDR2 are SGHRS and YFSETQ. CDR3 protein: CASSLRTQRRNEQFF. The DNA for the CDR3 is TGCGCCAGCAGCTTGCGGACCCAGAGGAGGAATGAGCAGTTCTTC.

CDR3: CASSIQGPDEQYF. The CDR3 nucleotides are TGTGCCAGCAGCATACAGGGGCCCGACGAGCAGTACTTC. The V call is TRBV11-3, the J call TRBJ2-7, with TRBD1 matching 7 bases. The germline V gene encodes CDR1 SGHNT and CDR2 YENEEA. The CDR3 spans 13 residues. J lost 5 bases, V lost 5 bases, and 6 bases had no gene match.

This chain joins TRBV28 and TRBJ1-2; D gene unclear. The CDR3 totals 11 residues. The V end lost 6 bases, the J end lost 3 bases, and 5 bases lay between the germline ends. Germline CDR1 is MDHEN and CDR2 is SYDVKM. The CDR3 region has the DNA TGTGCCAGCAGCTTCTACTATGGCTACACCTTC. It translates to CASSFYYGYTF.

The CDR3 nucleotides read TGTGCCAGCAGCGTAGTAGGGGACGGCTATGGCTACACCTTC. Amino acids: CASSVVGDGYGYTF. J is TRBJ1-2 and V is TRBV9, with D tentatively TRBD1 (5 bases). The germline V gene encodes CDR1 SGDLS and CDR2 YYNGEE. V was trimmed by 0 bases and J by 4 bases, leaving 10 bases between them. This CDR3 spans 14 amino acids.

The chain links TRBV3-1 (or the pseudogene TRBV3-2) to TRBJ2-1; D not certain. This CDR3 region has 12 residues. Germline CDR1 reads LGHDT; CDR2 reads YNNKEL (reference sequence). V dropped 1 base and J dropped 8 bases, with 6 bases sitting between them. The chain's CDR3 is CASSQGRHEQFF. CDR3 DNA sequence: TGTGCCAGCAGCCAAGGTCGCCATGAGCAGTTCTTC.

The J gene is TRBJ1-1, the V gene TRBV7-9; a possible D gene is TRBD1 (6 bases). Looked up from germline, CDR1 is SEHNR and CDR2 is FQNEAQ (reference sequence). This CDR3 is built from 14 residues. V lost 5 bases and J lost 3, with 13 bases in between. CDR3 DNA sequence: TGTGCCAGCAGCCAGGGGAAAGGGGACACTGAAGCTTTCTTT. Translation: CASSQGKGDTEAFF.

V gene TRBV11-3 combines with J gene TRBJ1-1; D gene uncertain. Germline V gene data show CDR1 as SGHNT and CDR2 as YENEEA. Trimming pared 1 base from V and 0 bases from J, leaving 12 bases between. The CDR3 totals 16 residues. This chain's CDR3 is CASSLAAEIMNTEAFF. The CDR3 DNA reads TGTGCCAGCAGCTTAGCTGCGGAAATAATGAACACTGAAGCTTTCTTT.

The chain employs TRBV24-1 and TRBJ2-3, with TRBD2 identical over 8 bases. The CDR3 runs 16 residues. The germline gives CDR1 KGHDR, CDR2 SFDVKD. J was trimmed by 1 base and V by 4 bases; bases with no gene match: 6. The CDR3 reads CATSEAGRARTDTQYF. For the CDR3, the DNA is TGTGCCACCAGTGAGGCCGGGAGGGCCCGCACAGATACGCAGTATTTT.

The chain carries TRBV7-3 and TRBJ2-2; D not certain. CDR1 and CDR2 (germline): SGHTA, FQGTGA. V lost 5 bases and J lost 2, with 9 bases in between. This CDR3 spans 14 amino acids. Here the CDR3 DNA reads TGTGCCAGCAGCCCCCGTAGTAACACCGGGGAGCTGTTTTTT. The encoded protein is CASSPRSNTGELFF.

For the CDR3, the DNA is TGTGCCAGCAGCGACCCGGACAGAATGTATGGCTACACCTTC. This translates into CASSDPDRMYGYTF. This chain links TRBV5-6 with TRBJ1-2; tentatively, D is TRBD1 (6 bases). The CDR3 has 14 amino acids. Germline V gives CDR1 SGHDT, CDR2 YYEEEE. The ends were cut back, 4 bases at V and 5 bases at J, with 15 bases in the middle.

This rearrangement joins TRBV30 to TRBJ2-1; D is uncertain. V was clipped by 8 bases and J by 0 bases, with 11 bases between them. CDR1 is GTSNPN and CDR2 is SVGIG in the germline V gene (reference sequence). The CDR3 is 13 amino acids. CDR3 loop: CALRTNSYNEQFF. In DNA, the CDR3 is TGTGCCCTGAGGACCAACTCCTACAATGAGCAGTTCTTC.

CDR3 bases: TGTGCCAGCGCCACTTGGGGTGGATATAGCAATCAGCCCCAGCATTTT. This sequence encodes CASATWGGYSNQPQHF. The genes are TRBV19 and TRBJ1-5; D is uncertain. Germline V gene sequence: CDR1 LNHDA, CDR2 SQIVND (reference sequence). The CDR3 totals 16 residues. Trimming shortened V by 9 bases and J by 0 bases, and 18 bases separated the two germline ends.

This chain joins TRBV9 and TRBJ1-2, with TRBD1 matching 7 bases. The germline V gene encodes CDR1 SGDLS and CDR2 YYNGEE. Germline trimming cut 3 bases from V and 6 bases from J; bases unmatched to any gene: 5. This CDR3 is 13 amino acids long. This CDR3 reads CASSDRGLNGYTF. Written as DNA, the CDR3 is TGTGCCAGCAGCGACAGGGGACTCAATGGCTACACCTTC.

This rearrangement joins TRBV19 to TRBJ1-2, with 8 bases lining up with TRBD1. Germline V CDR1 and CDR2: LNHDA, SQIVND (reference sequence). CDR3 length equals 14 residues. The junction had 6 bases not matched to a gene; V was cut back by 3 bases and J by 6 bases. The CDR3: CASSIGDRRDGYTF. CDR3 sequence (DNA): TGTGCCAGTAGTATCGGGGACAGGCGGGATGGCTACACCTTC. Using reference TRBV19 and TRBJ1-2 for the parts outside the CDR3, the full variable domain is DGGITQSPKYLFRKEGQNVTLSCEQNLNHDAMYWYRQDPGQGLRLIYYSQIVNDFQKGDIAEGYSVSREKKESFPLTVTSAQKNPTAFYLCASSIGDRRDGYTFGSGTRLTVV.

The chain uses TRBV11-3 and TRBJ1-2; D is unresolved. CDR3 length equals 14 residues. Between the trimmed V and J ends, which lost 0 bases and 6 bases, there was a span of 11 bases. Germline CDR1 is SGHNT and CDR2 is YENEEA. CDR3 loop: CASSLEFRGNGYTF. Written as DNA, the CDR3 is TGTGCCAGCAGCTTAGAATTTAGAGGGAATGGCTACACCTTC.

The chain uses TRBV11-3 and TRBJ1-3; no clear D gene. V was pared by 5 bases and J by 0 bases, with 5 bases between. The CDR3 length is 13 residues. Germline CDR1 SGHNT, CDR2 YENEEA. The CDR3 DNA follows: TGTGCCAGCAGCCCGAACTCTGGAAACACCATATATTTT. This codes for CASSPNSGNTIYF. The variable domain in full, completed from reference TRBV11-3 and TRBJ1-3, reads EAGVVQSPRYKIIEKKQPVAFWCNPISGHNTLYWYLQNLGQGPELLIRYENEEAVDDSQLPKDRFSAERLKGVDSTLKIQPAELGDSAVYLCASSPNSGNTIYFGEGSWLTVV.

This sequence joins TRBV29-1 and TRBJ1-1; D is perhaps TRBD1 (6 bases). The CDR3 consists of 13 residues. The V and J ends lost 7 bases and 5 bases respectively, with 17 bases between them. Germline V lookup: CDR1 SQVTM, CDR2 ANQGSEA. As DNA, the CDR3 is TGCAGCGCTGCACGGGACACTTGGACTGAAGCTTTCTTT. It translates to CSAARDTWTEAFF.